Below, 10 T cell receptor beta chains from the same sample are listed, as sequenced in a study of identical twins. TCRdb re-derived calls from the 5' RACE reads in MiXCR, one entry per CDR3 protein. The sample carries approximately 190,000 distinct CDR3 sequences, more than 15% recorded once. The sample was also linked to a second study, of T cells expressing NK-cell markers.

The source material was CD8+ T cells sorted from blood. Every receptor here comes from a woman younger than 35 in good health.

This clonotype was picked up a small number of times. The chain's CDR3 is CASTYYEQYF. The CDR3 nucleotides are TGTGCCAGCACTTACTACGAGCAGTACTTC. The chain joins TRBV27 to TRBJ2-7; D is undetermined. Germline CDR1 is MNHEY and CDR2 is SMNVEV (reference sequence). The V end was cut by 7 bases, the J end by 3 bases, with 4 bases between. The CDR3 is 10 residues long.

A few counts support this clonotype. This sequence joins TRBV7-6 and TRBJ2-2, with 13 nucleotides matching TRBD2. From germline, CDR1 is SGHVS and CDR2 FNYEAQ. J was trimmed by 6 bases and V by 4 bases; bases with no gene match: 5. CDR3 size: 16 residues. This CDR3 is CASSWTSGGLPGELFF. Here the CDR3 DNA reads TGTGCCAGCAGCTGGACTAGCGGGGGTCTTCCCGGGGAGCTGTTTTTT.

This clonotype appeared a few times. The V and J genes are TRBV29-1 and TRBJ2-3, with TRBD2 matching over 12 bases. The V gene end was trimmed by 6 bases and the J gene end by 4 bases; junction bases not matched to a gene: 8. The CDR3 is made up of 15 amino acids. Germline lookup yields CDR1 SQVTM and CDR2 ANQGSEA. CDR3 sequence (DNA): TGCAGCGTGCCAGGACTAGCGGGACAAGCAGATACGCAGTATTTT. Amino acids: CSVPGLAGQADTQYF.

The chain uses TRBV12-3 or TRBV12-4 and TRBJ1-5; tentative D call: TRBD1 (5 bases). Between the trimmed V and J ends, which lost 5 bases and 3 bases, there was a span of 14 bases. The CDR3 has 15 residues. CDR3 nucleotides: TGTGCCAGCAGTCCGGGTGGGGGGAACAATCAGCCCCAGCATTTT. It yields the protein CASSPGGGNNQPQHF.

The chain employs TRBV6-5 and TRBJ1-2; possibly TRBD1 for D (5 bases). This CDR3 is 14 amino acids long. V lost 2 bases and J 6 bases, leaving 13 bases between the germline ends. Germline CDR1 MNHEY, CDR2 SVGAGI. In nucleotides, the CDR3 is TGTGCCAGCAGTTACGGCCCGGGGGGAAATGGCTACACCTTC. Its protein is CASSYGPGGNGYTF.

The chain recombines TRBV6-6 with TRBJ2-1; perhaps TRBD2 as D (6 bases). Trimming pared 7 bases from V and 9 bases from J, leaving 16 bases between. Germline CDR1 and CDR2: MNHNY and SVGAGI (reference sequence). CDR3 size: 13 residues. CDR3 sequence: CASNPGGPGEQFF. The CDR3 DNA follows: TGTGCCAGCAACCCCGGGGGACCGGGTGAGCAGTTCTTC.

This clonotype was detected many times. This chain links TRBV14 with TRBJ2-1; D is uncertain. The CDR3 has 16 amino acids. Germline V gene sequence: CDR1 SGHDN, CDR2 FVKESK. V lost 0 bases to trimming and J lost 5 bases, with 14 bases between them. CDR3 sequence reads: CASSQDRDWPNNEQFF. CDR3 in DNA: TGTGCCAGCAGCCAAGATAGGGATTGGCCAAACAATGAGCAGTTCTTC.

In its sample, this clonotype was seen a few times. CDR3 amino acids: CASSLSPRAAGYGYTF. CDR3 nucleotides: TGTGCCAGCAGCCTCTCCCCCCGGGCGGCAGGCTATGGCTACACCTTC. The chain couples TRBV3-1 to TRBJ1-2; D gene uncertain. Trimming removed 4 bases from V and 4 bases from J, with 19 bases in between. CDR1 is LGHDT and CDR2 is YNNKEL in the germline V gene (reference sequence). The CDR3 has 16 residues. Full variable domain (rest looked up from reference TRBV3-1 and TRBJ1-2): DTAVSQTPKYLVTQMGNDKSIKCEQNLGHDTMYWYKQDSKKFLKIMFSYNNKELIINETVPNRFSPKSPDKAHLNLHINSLELGDSAVYFCASSLSPRAAGYGYTFGSGTRLTVV.

The chain joins TRBV28 to TRBJ1-2, with 11 positions matching TRBD1. CDR3 length equals 18 residues. The germline V gene encodes CDR1 MDHEN and CDR2 SYDVKM. V was pared by 5 bases and J by 4 bases, with 15 bases of the junction left unmatched. In DNA, the CDR3 is TGTGCCAGCAGTACCCACGTGGGACAGGGGGACAATATCTATGGCTACACCTTC. It specifies CASSTHVGQGDNIYGYTF.

This clonotype was recorded a few times. This rearrangement joins TRBV5-5 to TRBJ2-5; 8 bases map to TRBD1. This CDR3 is built from 17 residues. J gave up 3 bases and V 4 bases, and 14 bases lay outside the gene matches. CDR1 and CDR2 (germline): SGHKS, YYEKEE (reference sequence). The CDR3 is CASSPGGQDSGKETQYF. Written as DNA, the CDR3 is TGTGCCAGCAGCCCAGGGGGACAGGATTCCGGTAAAGAGACCCAGTACTTC.